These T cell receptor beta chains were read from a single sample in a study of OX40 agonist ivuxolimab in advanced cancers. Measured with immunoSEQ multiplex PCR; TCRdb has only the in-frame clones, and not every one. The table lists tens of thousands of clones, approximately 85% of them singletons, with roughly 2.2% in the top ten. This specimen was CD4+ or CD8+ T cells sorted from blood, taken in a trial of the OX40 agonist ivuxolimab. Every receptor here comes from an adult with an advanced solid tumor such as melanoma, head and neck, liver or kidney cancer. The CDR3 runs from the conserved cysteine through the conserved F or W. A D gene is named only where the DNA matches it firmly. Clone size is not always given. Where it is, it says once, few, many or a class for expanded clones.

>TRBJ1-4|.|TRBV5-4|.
CASSFGRGVREKLFF
TGTGCCAGCAGCTTTGGTCGGGGGGTCCGTGAAAAACTGTTTTTT
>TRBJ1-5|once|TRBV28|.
CASSLGMGVGNQPQHF
TGTGCCAGCAGTTTGGGTATGGGGGTGGGCAATCAGCCCCAGCATTTT
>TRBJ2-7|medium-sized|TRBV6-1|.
CASSETGVTYEQYF
TGTGCCAGCAGTGAGACGGGGGTCACCTACGAGCAGTACTTC
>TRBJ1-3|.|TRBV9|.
CASSVGGGFGNTIYF
TGTGCCAGCAGCGTAGGTGGGGGATTTGGAAACACCATATATTTT
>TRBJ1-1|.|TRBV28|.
CASSLQGGDTEAFF
TGTGCCAGCAGCTTACAGGGAGGCGACACTGAAGCTTTCTTT
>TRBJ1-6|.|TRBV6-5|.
CASSFRSYNSPLHF
TGTGCCAGCAGTTTTCGCTCCTATAATTCACCCCTCCACTTT
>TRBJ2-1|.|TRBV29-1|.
CSVESPRRSYNEQFF
TGCAGCGTTGAATCGCCGAGACGCTCCTACAATGAGCAGTTCTTC
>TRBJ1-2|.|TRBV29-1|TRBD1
CSVGQGQGYGYTF
TGCAGCGTTGGACAGGGACAGGGATATGGCTACACCTTC
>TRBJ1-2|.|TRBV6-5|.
CASSPRRGSDGYTF
TGTGCCAGCAGTCCCCGGAGGGGATCAGATGGCTACACCTTC
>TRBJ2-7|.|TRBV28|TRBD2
CASRRGTSGSYEQYF
TGTGCCAGCAGACGAGGGACTAGCGGGAGTTACGAGCAGTACTTC
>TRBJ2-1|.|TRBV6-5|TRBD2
CASSYSTSGRSEQFF
TGTGCCAGCAGTTACTCTACTAGCGGGAGGTCTGAGCAGTTCTTC
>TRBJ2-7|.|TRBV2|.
CATTPKGRSYEQYF
TGTGCCACCACCCCGAAGGGCCGCTCCTACGAGCAGTACTTC
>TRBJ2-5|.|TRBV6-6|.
CASSYSMAPLTQYF
TGTGCCAGCAGTTACTCGATGGCCCCGCTGACCCAGTACTTC
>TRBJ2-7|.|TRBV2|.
CASRQGSYEQYF
TGTGCCAGCAGGCAGGGATCCTACGAGCAGTACTTC
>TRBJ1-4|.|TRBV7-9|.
CASSLAPREKLFF
TGTGCCAGCAGCTTAGCTCCCCGTGAAAAACTGTTTTTT
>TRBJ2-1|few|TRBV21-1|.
CASSRGPMDNEQFF
TGTGCCAGCAGCAGGGGGCCTATGGACAATGAGCAGTTCTTC
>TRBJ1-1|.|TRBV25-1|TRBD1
CASSDHRGWGMNTEAFF
TGTGCCAGCAGTGACCACAGGGGTTGGGGCATGAACACTGAAGCCTTCTTT
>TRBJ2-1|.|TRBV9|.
CASSVGGVWEQFF
TGTGCCAGCAGCGTAGGCGGGGTTTGGGAGCAGTTCTTC
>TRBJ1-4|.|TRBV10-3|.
CAISEGREGEKLFF
TGTGCCATCAGTGAGGGGAGGGAGGGTGAAAAACTGTTTTTT
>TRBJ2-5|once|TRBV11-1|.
CASSLARGGETQYF
TGTGCCAGCAGCTTAGCGCGGGGCGGAGAGACCCAGTACTTC
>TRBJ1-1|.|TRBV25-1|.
CASSEYQTLNTEAFF
TGTGCCAGCAGTGAATATCAAACGTTGAACACTGAAGCTTTCTTT
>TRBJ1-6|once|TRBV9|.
CASSVQDSYNSPLHF
TGTGCCAGCAGCGTACAGGACAGCTATAATTCACCCCTCCACTTT
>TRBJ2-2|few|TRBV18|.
CASSTNPDHTGELFF
TGTGCCAGCTCAACGAACCCTGACCACACCGGGGAGCTGTTTTTT
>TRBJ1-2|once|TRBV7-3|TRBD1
CASSAGTGNGYTF
TGTGCCAGCAGCGCCGGGACAGGGAATGGCTACACCTTC
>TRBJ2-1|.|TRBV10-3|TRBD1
CAISDDKDRGLNEQFF
TGTGCCATCAGTGATGATAAGGACAGGGGGCTCAATGAGCAGTTCTTC
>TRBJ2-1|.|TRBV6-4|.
CASSEARGANNEQFF
TGTGCCAGCAGTGAAGCCAGGGGGGCAAACAATGAGCAGTTCTTC
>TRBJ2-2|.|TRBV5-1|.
CASSLALPGSTNTGELFF
TGCGCCAGCAGCTTGGCGCTCCCGGGGTCAACGAACACCGGGGAGCTGTTTTTT
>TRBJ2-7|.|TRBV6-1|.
CASSEMAQVGYEQYF
TGTGCCAGCAGTGAAATGGCACAAGTCGGGTACGAGCAGTACTTC
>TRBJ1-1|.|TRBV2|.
CASSESGSTEAFF
TGTGCCAGCAGTGAAAGTGGCAGCACTGAAGCTTTCTTT
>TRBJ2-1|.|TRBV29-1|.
CSPEVGVEQFF
TGCAGCCCTGAGGTCGGTGTTGAGCAGTTCTTC
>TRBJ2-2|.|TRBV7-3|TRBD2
CASSERTSSLTGELFF
TGTGCCAGCAGCGAGAGGACTAGCTCCTTGACCGGGGAGCTGTTTTTT
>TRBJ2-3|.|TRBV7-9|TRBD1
CASSSWDRRTDTQYF
TGTGCCAGCAGCTCATGGGACAGACGCACAGATACGCAGTATTTT
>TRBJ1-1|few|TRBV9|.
CASSTHGNTEAFF
TGTGCCAGCAGTACCCACGGTAACACTGAAGCTTTCTTT
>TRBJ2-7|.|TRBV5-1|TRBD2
CASSLSGTQGGSREQYF
TGCGCCAGCAGCCTCAGCGGGACCCAGGGAGGGAGTAGAGAGCAGTACTTC
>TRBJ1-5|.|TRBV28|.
CASSPRGRGSNQPQHF
TGTGCCAGCAGTCCCAGAGGGAGGGGAAGCAATCAGCCCCAGCATTTT
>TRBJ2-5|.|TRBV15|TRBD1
CATSRDGAGGETQYF
TGTGCCACCAGCAGAGATGGGGCAGGGGGAGAGACCCAGTACTTC
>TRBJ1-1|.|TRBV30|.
CAWSVTRIEAFF
TGTGCCTGGAGTGTAACGAGAATTGAAGCTTTCTTT
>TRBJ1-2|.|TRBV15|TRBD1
CATSSGDSYGYTF
TGTGCCACCAGCAGTGGGGACAGCTATGGCTACACCTTC
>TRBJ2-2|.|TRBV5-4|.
CASSLVAGELFF
TGTGCCAGCAGCTTGGTTGCCGGGGAGCTGTTTTTT
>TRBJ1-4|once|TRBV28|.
CASSSNVRAEWEKLFF
TGTGCCAGCAGTTCCAATGTCCGGGCCGAGTGGGAAAAACTGTTTTTT
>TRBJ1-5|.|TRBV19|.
CASSRQEVRHQPQHF
TGTGCCAGTAGTCGGCAAGAGGTTCGGCATCAGCCCCAGCATTTT
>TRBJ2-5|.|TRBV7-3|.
CASSLQEGQTQYF
TGTGCCAGCAGCCTTCAGGAGGGGCAGACCCAGTACTTC
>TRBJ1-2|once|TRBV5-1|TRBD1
CASSPGQGGNYGYTF
TGCGCCAGCAGCCCGGGACAGGGGGGGAACTATGGCTACACCTTC
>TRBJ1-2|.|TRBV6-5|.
CASRRDANYGYTF
TGTGCCAGCAGAAGGGACGCTAACTATGGCTACACCTTC
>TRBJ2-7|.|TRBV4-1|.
CASSQDIRTDQGEQYF
TGCGCCAGCAGCCAAGATATAAGGACAGACCAGGGTGAGCAGTACTTC
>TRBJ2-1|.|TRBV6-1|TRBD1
CASTRIGTGYNEQFF
TGTGCCAGCACCCGCATCGGGACAGGGTACAATGAGCAGTTCTTC
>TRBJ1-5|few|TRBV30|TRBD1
CAWSVGGSISNQPQHF
TGTGCCTGGAGTGTAGGGGGCAGTATTAGCAATCAGCCCCAGCATTTT
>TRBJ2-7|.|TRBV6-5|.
CASSRQQGDYEQYF
TGTGCCAGCAGTAGACAGCAGGGAGACTACGAGCAGTACTTC
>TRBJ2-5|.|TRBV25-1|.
CASSERRRSTKETQYF
TGTGCCAGCAGTGAACGGAGGCGGAGTACAAAAGAGACCCAGTACTTC
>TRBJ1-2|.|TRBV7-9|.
CASSQSRESYTF
TGTGCCAGCAGCCAGAGCCGGGAATCCTACACCTTC
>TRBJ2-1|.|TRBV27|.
CASSTDRFQSSYNEQFF
TGTGCCAGCAGTACAGACAGGTTCCAGAGCTCCTACAATGAGCAGTTCTTC
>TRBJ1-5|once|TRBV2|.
CASSTGQLSNQPQHF
TGTGCCAGCAGTACTGGACAGTTAAGCAATCAGCCCCAGCATTTT
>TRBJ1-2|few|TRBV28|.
CASSLLGTPGGYTF
TGTGCCAGCAGTTTATTAGGCACACCGGGCGGCTACACCTTC
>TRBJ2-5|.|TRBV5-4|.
CASSLVASIKQETQYF
TGTGCCAGCAGCTTGGTTGCTAGCATTAAACAAGAGACCCAGTACTTC
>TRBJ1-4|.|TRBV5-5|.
CASSYSPTNEKLFF
TGTGCCAGCAGCTATTCGCCGACTAATGAAAAACTGTTTTTT
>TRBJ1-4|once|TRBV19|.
CASSILPRGRGEKLFF
TGTGCCAGTAGTATACTCCCCCGGGGACGGGGTGAAAAACTGTTTTTT
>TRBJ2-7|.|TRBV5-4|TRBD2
CASSLAASGLYEQYF
TGTGCCAGCAGCTTGGCCGCTAGCGGTCTCTACGAGCAGTACTTC
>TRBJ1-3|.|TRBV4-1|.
CASSREVQGSSGNTIYF
TGCGCCAGCAGCCGCGAAGTTCAGGGGAGCTCTGGAAACACCATATATTTT
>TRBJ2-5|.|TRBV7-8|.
CASSLAETQYF
TGTGCCAGCAGCTTAGCAGAGACCCAGTACTTC